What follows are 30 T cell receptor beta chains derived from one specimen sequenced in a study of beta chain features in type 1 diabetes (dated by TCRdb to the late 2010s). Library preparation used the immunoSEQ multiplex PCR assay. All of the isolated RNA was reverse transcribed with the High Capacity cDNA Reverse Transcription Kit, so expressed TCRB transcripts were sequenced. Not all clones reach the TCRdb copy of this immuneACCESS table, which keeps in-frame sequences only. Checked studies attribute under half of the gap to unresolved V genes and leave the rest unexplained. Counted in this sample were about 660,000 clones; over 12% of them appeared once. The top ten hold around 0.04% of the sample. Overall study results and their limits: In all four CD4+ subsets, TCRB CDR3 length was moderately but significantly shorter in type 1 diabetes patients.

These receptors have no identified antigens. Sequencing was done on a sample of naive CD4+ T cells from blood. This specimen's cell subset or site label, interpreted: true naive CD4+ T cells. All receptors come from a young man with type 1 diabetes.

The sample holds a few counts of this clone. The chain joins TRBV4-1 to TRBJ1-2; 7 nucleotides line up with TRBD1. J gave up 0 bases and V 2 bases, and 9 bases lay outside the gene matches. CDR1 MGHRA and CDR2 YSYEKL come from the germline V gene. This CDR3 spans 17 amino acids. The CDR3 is CASSQPLRTGANYGYTF. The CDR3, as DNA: TGCGCCAGCAGCCAACCACTTCGGACAGGAGCTAACTATGGCTACACCTTC.

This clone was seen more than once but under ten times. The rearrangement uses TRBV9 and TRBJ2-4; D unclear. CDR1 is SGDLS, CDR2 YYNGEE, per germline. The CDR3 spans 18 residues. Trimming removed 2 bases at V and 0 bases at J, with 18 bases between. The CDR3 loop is CASSVADGRELAKNIQYF. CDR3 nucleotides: TGTGCCAGCAGCGTGGCGGACGGAAGGGAACTAGCCAAAAACATTCAGTACTTC. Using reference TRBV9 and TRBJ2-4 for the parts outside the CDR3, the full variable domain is DSGVTQTPKHLITATGQRVTLRCSPRSGDLSVYWYQQSLDQGLQFLIQYYNGEERAKGNILERFSAQQFPDLHSELNLSSLELGDSALYFCASSVADGRELAKNIQYFGAGTRLSVL.

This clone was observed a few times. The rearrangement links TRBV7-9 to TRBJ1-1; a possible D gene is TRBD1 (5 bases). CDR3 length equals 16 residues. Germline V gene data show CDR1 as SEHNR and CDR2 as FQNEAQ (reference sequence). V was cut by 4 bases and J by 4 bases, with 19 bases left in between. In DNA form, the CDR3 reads TGTGCCAGCAGCTCGAAGAAACAGGTCGGGTCCACTGAAGCTTTCTTT. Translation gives CASSSKKQVGSTEAFF.

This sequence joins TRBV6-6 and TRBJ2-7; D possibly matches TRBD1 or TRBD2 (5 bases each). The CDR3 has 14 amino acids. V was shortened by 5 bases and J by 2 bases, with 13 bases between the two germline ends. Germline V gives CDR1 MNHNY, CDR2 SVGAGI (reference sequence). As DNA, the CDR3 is TGTGCCAGCAGTCTACAGGAGCGGCCCTACGAGCAGTACTTC. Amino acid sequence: CASSLQERPYEQYF.

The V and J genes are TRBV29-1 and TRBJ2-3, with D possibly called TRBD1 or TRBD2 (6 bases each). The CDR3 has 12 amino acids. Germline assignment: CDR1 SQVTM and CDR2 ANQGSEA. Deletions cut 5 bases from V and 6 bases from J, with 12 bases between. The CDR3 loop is CSVLTGTDTQYF. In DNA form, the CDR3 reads TGCAGCGTTTTAACAGGGACTGATACGCAGTATTTT.

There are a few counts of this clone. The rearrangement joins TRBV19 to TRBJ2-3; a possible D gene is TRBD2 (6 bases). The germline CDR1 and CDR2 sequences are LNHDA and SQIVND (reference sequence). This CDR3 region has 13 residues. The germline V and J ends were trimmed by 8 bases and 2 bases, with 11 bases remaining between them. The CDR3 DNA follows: TGTGCCAGTGGCGGGGAACCCACAGATACGCAGTATTTT. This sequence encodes CASGGEPTDTQYF. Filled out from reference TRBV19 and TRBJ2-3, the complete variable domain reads DGGITQSPKYLFRKEGQNVTLSCEQNLNHDAMYWYRQDPGQGLRLIYYSQIVNDFQKGDIAEGYSVSREKKESFPLTVTSAQKNPTAFYLCASGGEPTDTQYFGPGTRLTVL.

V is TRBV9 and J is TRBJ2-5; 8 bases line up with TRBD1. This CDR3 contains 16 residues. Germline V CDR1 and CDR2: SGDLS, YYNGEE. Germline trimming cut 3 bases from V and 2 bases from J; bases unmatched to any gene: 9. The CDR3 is CASSAGQGRAQETQYF. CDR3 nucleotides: TGTGCCAGCAGCGCCGGACAGGGTAGGGCGCAAGAGACCCAGTACTTC.

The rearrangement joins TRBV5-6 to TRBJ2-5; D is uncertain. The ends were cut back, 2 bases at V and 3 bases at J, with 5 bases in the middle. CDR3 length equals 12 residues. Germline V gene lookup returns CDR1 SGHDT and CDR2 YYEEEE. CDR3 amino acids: CASSFTKETQYF. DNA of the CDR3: TGTGCCAGCAGCTTCACAAAAGAGACCCAGTACTTC.

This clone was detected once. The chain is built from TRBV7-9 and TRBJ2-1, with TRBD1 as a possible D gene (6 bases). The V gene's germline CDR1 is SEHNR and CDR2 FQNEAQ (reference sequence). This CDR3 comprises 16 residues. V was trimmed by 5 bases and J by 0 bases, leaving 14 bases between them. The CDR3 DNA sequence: TGTGCCAGCAGCCGTCGACAGGTTAGCTCCTACAATGAGCAGTTCTTC. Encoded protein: CASSRRQVSSYNEQFF. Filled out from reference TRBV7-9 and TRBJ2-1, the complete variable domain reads DTGVSQNPRHKITKRGQNVTFRCDPISEHNRLYWYRQTLGQGPEFLTYFQNEAQLEKSRLLSDRFSAERPKGSFSTLEIQRTEQGDSAMYLCASSRRQVSSYNEQFFGPGTRLTVL.

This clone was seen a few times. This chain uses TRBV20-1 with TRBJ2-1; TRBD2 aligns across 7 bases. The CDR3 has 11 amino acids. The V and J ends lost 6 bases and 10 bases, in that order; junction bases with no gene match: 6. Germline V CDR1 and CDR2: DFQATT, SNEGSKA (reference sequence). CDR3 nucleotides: TGCAGTGCCCCGACTAGCACAGAGCAGTTCTTC. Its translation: CSAPTSTEQFF.

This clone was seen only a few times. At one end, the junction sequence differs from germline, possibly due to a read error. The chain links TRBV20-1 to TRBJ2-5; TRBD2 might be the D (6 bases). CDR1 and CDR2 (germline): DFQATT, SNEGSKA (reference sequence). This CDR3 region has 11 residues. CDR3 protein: CGGTYQETQYF. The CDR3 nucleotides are TGTGGGGGGACGTACCAAGAGACCCAGTACTTC.

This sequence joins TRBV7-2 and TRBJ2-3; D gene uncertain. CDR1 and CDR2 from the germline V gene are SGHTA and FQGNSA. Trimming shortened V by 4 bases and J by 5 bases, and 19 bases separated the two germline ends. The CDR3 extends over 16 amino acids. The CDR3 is CASSSPSLVVGDTQYF. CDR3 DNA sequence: TGTGCCAGCAGCTCCCCCTCGTTAGTTGTTGGAGATACGCAGTATTTT. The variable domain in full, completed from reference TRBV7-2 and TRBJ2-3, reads GAGVSQSPSNKVTEKGKDVELRCDPISGHTALYWYRQSLGQGLEFLIYFQGNSAPDKSGLPSDRFSAERTGGSVSTLTIQRTQQEDSAVYLCASSSPSLVVGDTQYFGPGTRLTVL.

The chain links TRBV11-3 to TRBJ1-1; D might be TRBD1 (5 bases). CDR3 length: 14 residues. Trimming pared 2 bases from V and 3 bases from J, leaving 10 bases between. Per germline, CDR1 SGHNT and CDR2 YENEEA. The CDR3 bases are TGTGCCAGCAGCTTAACCGGGGGAGACACTGAAGCTTTCTTT. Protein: CASSLTGGDTEAFF.

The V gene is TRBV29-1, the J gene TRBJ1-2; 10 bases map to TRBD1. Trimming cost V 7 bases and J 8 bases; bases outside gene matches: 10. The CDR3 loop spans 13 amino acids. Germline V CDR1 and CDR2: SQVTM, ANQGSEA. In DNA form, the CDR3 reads TGCAGCGCCATGGGACAGGGGTTTCGCGGCTACACCTTC. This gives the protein CSAMGQGFRGYTF.

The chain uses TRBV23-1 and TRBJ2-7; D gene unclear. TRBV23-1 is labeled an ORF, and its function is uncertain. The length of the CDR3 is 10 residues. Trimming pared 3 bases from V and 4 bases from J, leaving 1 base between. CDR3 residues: CASSQYEQYF. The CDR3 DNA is TGCGCCAGCAGTCAGTACGAGCAGTACTTC.

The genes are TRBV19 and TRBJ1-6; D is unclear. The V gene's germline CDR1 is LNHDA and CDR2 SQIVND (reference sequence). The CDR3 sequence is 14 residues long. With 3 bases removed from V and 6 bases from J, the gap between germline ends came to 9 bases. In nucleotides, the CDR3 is TGTGCCAGTAGTATCGAGTGGGGTAATTCACCCCTCCACTTT. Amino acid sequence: CASSIEWGNSPLHF.

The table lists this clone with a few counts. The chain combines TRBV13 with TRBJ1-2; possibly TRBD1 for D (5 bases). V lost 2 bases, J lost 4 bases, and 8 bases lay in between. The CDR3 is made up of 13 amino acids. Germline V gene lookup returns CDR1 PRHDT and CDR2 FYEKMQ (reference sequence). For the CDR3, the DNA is TGTGCCAGCAGCTTATTCCAGGGCTATGGCTACACCTTC. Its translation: CASSLFQGYGYTF.

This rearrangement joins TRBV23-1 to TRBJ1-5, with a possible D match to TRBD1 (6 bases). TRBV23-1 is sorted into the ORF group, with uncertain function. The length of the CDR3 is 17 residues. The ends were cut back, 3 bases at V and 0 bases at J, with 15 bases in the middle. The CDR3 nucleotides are TGCGCCAGCAGTCAGTCAGGGGTATTCGGTAGCAATCAGCCCCAGCATTTT. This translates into CASSQSGVFGSNQPQHF.

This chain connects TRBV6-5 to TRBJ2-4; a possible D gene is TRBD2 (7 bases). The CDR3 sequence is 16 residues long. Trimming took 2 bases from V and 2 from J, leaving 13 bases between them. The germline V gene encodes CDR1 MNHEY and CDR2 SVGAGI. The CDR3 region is CASSYTLGGPKNIQYF. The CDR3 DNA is TGTGCCAGCAGTTACACGCTCGGGGGGCCCAAAAACATTCAGTACTTC.

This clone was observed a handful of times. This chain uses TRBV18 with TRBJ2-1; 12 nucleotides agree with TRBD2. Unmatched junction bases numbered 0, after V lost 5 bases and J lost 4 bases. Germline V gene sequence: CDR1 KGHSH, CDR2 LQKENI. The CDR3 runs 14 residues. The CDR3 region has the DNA TGTGCCAGCTCAGGACTAGCGGGGTACAATGAGCAGTTCTTC. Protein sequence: CASSGLAGYNEQFF.

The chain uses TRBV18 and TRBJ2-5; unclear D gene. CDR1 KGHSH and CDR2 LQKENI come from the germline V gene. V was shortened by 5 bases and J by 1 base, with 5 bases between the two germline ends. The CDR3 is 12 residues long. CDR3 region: CASSTTQETQYF. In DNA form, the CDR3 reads TGTGCCAGCTCAACGACCCAAGAGACCCAGTACTTC.

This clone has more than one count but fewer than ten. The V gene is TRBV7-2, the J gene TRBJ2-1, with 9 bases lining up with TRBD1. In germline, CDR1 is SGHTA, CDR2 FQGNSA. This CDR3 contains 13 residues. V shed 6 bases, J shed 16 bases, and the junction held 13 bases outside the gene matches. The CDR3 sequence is CASSYYRDRANFF. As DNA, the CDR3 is TGTGCCAGCAGTTACTACCGGGACAGGGCTAATTTCTTC.

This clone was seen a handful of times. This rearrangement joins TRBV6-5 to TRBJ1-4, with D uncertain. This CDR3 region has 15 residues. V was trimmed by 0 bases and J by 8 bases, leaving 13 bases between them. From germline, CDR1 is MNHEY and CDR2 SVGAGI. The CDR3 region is CASSYSASNQEKLFF. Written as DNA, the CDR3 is TGTGCCAGCAGTTACTCGGCTTCGAACCAGGAAAAACTGTTTTTT.

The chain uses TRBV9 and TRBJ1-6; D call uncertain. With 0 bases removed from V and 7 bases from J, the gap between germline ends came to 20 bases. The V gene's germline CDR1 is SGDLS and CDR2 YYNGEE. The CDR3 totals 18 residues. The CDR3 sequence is CASSVAPGPMADNSPLHF. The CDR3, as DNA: TGTGCCAGCAGCGTAGCCCCGGGCCCTATGGCCGACAATTCACCCCTCCACTTT.

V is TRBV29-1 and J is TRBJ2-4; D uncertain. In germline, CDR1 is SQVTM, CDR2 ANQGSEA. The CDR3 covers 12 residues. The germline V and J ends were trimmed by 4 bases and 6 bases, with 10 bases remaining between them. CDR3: CSVVMVRNIQYF. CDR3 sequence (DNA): TGCAGCGTTGTGATGGTGCGAAACATTCAGTACTTC.

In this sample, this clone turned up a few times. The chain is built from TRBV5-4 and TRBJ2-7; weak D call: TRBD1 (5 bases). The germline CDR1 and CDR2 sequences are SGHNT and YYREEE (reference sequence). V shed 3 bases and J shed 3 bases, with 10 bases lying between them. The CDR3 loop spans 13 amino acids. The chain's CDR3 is CASSSQGRYEQYF. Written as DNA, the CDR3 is TGTGCCAGCAGCTCCCAGGGCCGCTACGAGCAGTACTTC.

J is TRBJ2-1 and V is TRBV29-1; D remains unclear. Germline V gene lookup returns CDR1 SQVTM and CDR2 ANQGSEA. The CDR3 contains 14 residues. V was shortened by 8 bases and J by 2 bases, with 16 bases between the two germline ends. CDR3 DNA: TGCAGCTCGGAACGAGGCTTCACCTACAATGAGCAGTTCTTC. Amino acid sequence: CSSERGFTYNEQFF.

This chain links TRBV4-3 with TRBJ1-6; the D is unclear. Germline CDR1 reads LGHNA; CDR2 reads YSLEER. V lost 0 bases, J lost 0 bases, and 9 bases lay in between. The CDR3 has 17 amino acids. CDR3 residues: CASSQDRSSSYNSPLHF. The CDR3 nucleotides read TGCGCCAGCAGCCAAGACCGCTCTAGCTCCTATAATTCACCCCTCCACTTT.

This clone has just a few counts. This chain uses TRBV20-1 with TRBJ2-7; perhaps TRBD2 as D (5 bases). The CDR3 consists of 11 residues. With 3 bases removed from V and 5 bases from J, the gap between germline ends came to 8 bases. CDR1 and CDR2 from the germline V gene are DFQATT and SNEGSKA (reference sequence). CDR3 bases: TGCAGTGCTAGCGCCGGGGACGAGCAGTACTTC. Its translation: CSASAGDEQYF.

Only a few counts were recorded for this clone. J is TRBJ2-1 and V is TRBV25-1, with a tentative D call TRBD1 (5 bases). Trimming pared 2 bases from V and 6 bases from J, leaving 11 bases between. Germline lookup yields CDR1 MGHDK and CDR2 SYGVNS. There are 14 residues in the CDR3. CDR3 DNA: TGTGCCAGCAGTGAACAGGGATTGGGCAATGAGCAGTTCTTC. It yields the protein CASSEQGLGNEQFF.